This T cell receptor beta chain was retrieved from a study of immune evolution from preneoplasia to lung adenocarcinoma. There are 13 residues in the CDR3. V dropped 5 bases and J dropped 7 bases, with 15 bases sitting between them. Germline values: CDR1 MDHEN, CDR2 SYDVKM. Clones were sequenced by immunoSEQ multiplex PCR, and TCRdb holds only the in-frame ones, with some missing. Of 35,000 or so clones in the sample, under 85% were seen once. The clonotype originates from a person aged 55 to 75 with lung adenocarcinoma. The sequenced sample was FFPE invasive lung adenocarcinoma tissue. The V gene is TRBV28, the J gene TRBJ2-7; TRBD2 might be the D (5 bases). CDR3 region: CASSLDWGREQYF. The CDR3 DNA reads TGTGCCAGCAGTCTGGACTGGGGTCGAGAGCAGTACTTC.